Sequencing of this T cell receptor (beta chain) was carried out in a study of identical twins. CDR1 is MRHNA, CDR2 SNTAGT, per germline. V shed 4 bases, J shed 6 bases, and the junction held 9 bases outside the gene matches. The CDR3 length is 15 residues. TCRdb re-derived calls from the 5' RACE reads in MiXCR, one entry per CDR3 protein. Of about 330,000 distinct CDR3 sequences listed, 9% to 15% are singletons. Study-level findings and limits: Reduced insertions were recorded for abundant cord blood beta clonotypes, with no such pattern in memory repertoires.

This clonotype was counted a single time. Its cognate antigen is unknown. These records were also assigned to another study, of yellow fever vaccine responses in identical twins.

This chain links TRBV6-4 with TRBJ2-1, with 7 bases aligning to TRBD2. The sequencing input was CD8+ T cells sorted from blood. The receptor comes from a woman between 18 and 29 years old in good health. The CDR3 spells CASSAGGDSPNEQFF. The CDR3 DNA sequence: TGTGCCAGCAGTGCGGGGGGTGATAGCCCCAATGAGCAGTTCTTC.